This T cell receptor (beta chain) was identified during a study of shared T cell receptors in the human thymus. Germline CDR1 SGDLS, CDR2 YYNGEE. The CDR3 loop spans 15 amino acids. J gave up 2 bases and V 4 bases, and 5 bases lay outside the gene matches. The repertoire was sequenced with immunoSEQ multiplex PCR; TCRdb's copy has only in-frame clones and lacks some. This table has 600,000 or so clones, roughly 86% appearing once. These same records also appear under a second study, on human thymus T cells. That paper notes: Thymic material originated from resections removed in the course of corrective heart surgery. Repertoires sampled from thymus and blood appeared biased in V and J gene usage.

This clonotype originated in a boy under two years old with a congenital heart defect. Input material: thymocytes. This chain joins TRBV9 and TRBJ2-2, with 7 bases that match TRBD2. The DNA for the CDR3 is TGTGCCAGCAGCAGGGGACTACGAAACACCGGGGAGCTGTTTTTT. Its translation is CASSRGLRNTGELFF.